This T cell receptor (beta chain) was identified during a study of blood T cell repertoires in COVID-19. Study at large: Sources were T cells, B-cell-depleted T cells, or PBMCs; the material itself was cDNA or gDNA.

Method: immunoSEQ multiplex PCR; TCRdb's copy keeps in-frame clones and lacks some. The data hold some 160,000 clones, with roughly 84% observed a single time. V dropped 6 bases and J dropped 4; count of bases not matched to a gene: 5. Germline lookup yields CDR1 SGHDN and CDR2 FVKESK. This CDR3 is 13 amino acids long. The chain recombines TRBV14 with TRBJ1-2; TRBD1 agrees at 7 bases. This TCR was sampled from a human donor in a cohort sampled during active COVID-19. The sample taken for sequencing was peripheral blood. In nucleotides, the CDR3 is TGTGCCAGCAGACAGGGGCGCGGCTATGGCTACACCTTC. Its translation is CASRQGRGYGYTF.